This entry is about one TCR beta chain. The target antigen is unknown. The patients all showed relapse after autologous stem cell transplantation, while their brentuximab vedotin exposure varied. This CDR3 contains 13 residues. Trimming removed 1 base at V and 6 bases at J, with 10 bases between. Germline CDR1 reads SGHVS; CDR2 reads FNYEAQ. The data originate from a study of PD-1 blockade in classical Hodgkin lymphoma. Study-level results: By C4D1 there was a significant rise in CD4+ TCR diversity but not in CD8+ TCR diversity. Newly diagnosed patients reportedly trailed healthy donors in baseline TCR diversity.

The table came from immunoSEQ multiplex PCR; TCRdb's copy has only in-frame clones and leaves some out. The data hold roughly 40,000 clones, with 87% observed a single time. This specimen was peripheral blood mononuclear cells (PBMCs), taken at baseline. The sequence was obtained from a human donor with classical Hodgkin lymphoma. The chain joins TRBV7-6 to TRBJ2-7; possible D gene TRBD2, 6 bases. CDR3 amino acids: CASSLVGGTEQYF. As DNA, the CDR3 is TGTGCCAGCAGCTTAGTCGGAGGGACCGAGCAGTACTTC.